These T cell receptor beta chains were read from a single sample in a study of T cells in Graves' hyperthyroidism and ophthalmopathy. One entry per CDR3 protein results from TCRdb running MiXCR on the multiplex PCR reads. This sample has approximately 100,000 distinct CDR3 sequences, with 40% found just once. Sequencing used peripheral blood or thyroid tissue (not recorded which). The receptors come from a woman aged 25 to 39 with Graves' hyperthyroidism. Both conserved end residues are part of each CDR3. Fields, in order: J gene, clone size, V gene, D gene, CDR3 DNA, CDR3 protein. A D gene is named only where the DNA matches it firmly. Only some rows state a clone size, as once, few, many or a class for expanded clones.

>TRBJ2-5|-|TRBV7-2|TRBD2
TGTGCCAGCGGCAGAGCGGGAGGGCTGGAGACCCAGTACTTC
CASGRAGGLETQYF
>TRBJ2-5|-|TRBV20-1|-
TGCAGTGCTAGGGGCAGCCAACGGGAGACCCAGTACTTC
CSARGSQRETQYF
>TRBJ2-2|many|TRBV11-3|-
TGTGCCAGCAGCAGGGACTTCGGCGGGGAGCTGTTTTTT
CASSRDFGGELFF
>TRBJ2-7|few|TRBV28|TRBD2
TGTGCCACCATTTCTAGCGGGAGGGCCAGAGAGCAGTACTTC
CATISSGRAREQYF
>TRBJ2-7|-|TRBV7-9|TRBD2
TGTGCCAGCAGCCCCCGGAATAGCGGGAGGAAGCAGTACTTC
CASSPRNSGRKQYF
>TRBJ2-5|many|TRBV10-3|TRBD1
TGTGCCATCATGCAGGGGGCAGGAGAGACCCAGTACTTC
CAIMQGAGETQYF
>TRBJ1-1|-|TRBV3-1|TRBD1
TGTGCCAGCAGCCAAGATTCAGGGGGCACTGAAGCTTTCTTT
CASSQDSGGTEAFF
>TRBJ1-2|-|TRBV2|TRBD1
TGTGCCAGCAGTGCAGGGGGCGCCTGGTATGGCTACACCTTC
CASSAGGAWYGYTF
>TRBJ1-5|many|TRBV24-1|-
TGTGCCACCAGTGATCACCCACGGGGGCAGCCCCAGCATTTT
CATSDHPRGQPQHF
>TRBJ2-5|many|TRBV28|TRBD1
TGTGCCAGCAGGGGGGACAGCCCCTCGGAGACCCAGTACTTC
CASRGDSPSETQYF
>TRBJ1-5|-|TRBV15|-
TGCACCAGTGAAACAGGGAGACCGAATCAGCCCCAGCATTTT
CTSETGRPNQPQHF
>TRBJ1-5|once|TRBV19|TRBD1
TGTGCCACCCGAACCGGGACAGGGGCCAATAGCAATCAGCCCCAGCATTTT
CATRTGTGANSNQPQHF
>TRBJ2-7|many|TRBV6-5|TRBD2
TGTGCCAGCAGTTATGGGACTAGCGCCTCCTACGAGCAGTACTTC
CASSYGTSASYEQYF
>TRBJ2-7|many|TRBV28|-
TGTGCCAGCAGTTTTCTGATAGGCTACGAGCAGTACTTC
CASSFLIGYEQYF
>TRBJ2-5|-|TRBV20-1|TRBD1
TGCAGTGCTAGAGCGGGGACAGGGTATAGTGAGACCCAGTACTTC
CSARAGTGYSETQYF
>TRBJ1-2|many|TRBV28|-
TGTGCCAGCAGCCTAGAGTTGATCTATGGCTACACCTTC
CASSLELIYGYTF
>TRBJ1-5|many|TRBV12-3/TRBV12-4|TRBD1
TGTGCCAGCAGTTCCCCCTCGGGACAGGGGAATCAGCCCCAGCATTTT
CASSSPSGQGNQPQHF
>TRBJ1-1|-|TRBV2|TRBD1
TGTGCCAGCAGTGCTCCGGGACAGGGAAACACTGAAGCTTTCTTT
CASSAPGQGNTEAFF
>TRBJ2-5|few|TRBV28|-
TGTGCCAGCAGTTTATTGGGCGGTGGGGGGCAAGGAGAGACCCAGTACTTC
CASSLLGGGGQGETQYF
>TRBJ2-2|many|TRBV7-2|-
TGTGCCGCCCACCAGGATTCCGGGGAGCTGTTTTTT
CAAHQDSGELFF
>TRBJ2-5|many|TRBV6-1|-
TGTGCCAGCAGATTTAGGGGCCAAGAGACCCAGTACTTC
CASRFRGQETQYF
>TRBJ2-5|-|TRBV20-1|-
TGCAGTGCGGTGGGGGAGACCCAGTACTTC
CSAVGETQYF
>TRBJ1-1|many|TRBV6-5|-
TGTGCCAGCAGTTACCGGACCTCGAACACTGAAGCTTTCTTT
CASSYRTSNTEAFF
>TRBJ2-5|-|TRBV7-2|-
TGTGCCTGCAGCTTAGGTAGGGGAGGAAGGATCAGCAAGGAGACCCAGTACTTC
CACSLGRGGRISKETQYF
>TRBJ2-7|many|TRBV28|-
TGTGCCAGCAGTCCTCGACGGGACGAGCAGTACTTC
CASSPRRDEQYF
>TRBJ2-7|many|TRBV7-9|TRBD2
TGTGCCAGCAGCTTAGCGCTAAGCGGGAGTAACGTCGGAGAGCAGTACTTC
CASSLALSGSNVGEQYF
>TRBJ1-1|-|TRBV19|-
TGTGCCAGTAGTACCAATGCGAACACTGAAGCTTTCTTT
CASSTNANTEAFF
>TRBJ2-7|-|TRBV20-1|-
TGCAGTGCTACCTCAGAGGGGCTAAACGAGCAGTACTTC
CSATSEGLNEQYF